One sample yielded the 12 T cell receptor beta chains listed below, sequenced in a study of T cells in localized non-small cell lung cancer. Clones were read by immunoSEQ multiplex PCR, and TCRdb kept only the in-frame ones, dropping some. The repertoire consists of tens of thousands of clones, with approximately 90% occurring once and the leading ten covering about 18%. Sample: peripheral blood, taken before any cancer treatment. These TCRs come from a male donor older than 55 with stage III squamous cell lung carcinoma.

The chain combines TRBV9 with TRBJ1-2; D possibly corresponds to TRBD1 (5 bases). Germline V gene sequence: CDR1 SGDLS, CDR2 YYNGEE. This CDR3 comprises 13 residues. Trimming removed 3 bases from V and 8 bases from J, with 14 bases in between. The CDR3 region has the DNA TGTGCCAGCAGCGCTTCGGGGCAGCGGGGCTACACCTTC. Translating gives CASSASGQRGYTF.

J is TRBJ1-2 and V is TRBV18; D is unresolved. The CDR3 is 15 residues long. Germline assignment: CDR1 KGHSH and CDR2 LQKENI. The V end lost 0 bases, the J end lost 4 bases, and 12 bases lay between the germline ends. Here the CDR3 DNA reads TGTGCCAGCTCACCACCGTCTTCCTCTATCTATGGCTACACCTTC. Translating gives CASSPPSSSIYGYTF.

The chain links TRBV7-9 to TRBJ2-5, with D possibly TRBD1 on 5 matching bases. Germline CDR1 and CDR2: SEHNR and FQNEAQ (reference sequence). This CDR3 has 14 amino acids. Trimming stripped 5 bases from V and 2 bases from J, with 12 bases between. The CDR3 region has the DNA TGTGCCAGCAGCGATACAGGTGTTCAAGAGACCCAGTACTTC. It specifies CASSDTGVQETQYF.

This chain links TRBV4-1 with TRBJ2-7; TRBD2 matches at 12 bases. CDR1 and CDR2 (germline): MGHRA, YSYEKL. The junction had 2 bases not matched to a gene; V was cut back by 0 bases and J by 8 bases. The CDR3 runs to 14 residues. Here the CDR3 reads CASSQEWTSGKQYF. The CDR3 DNA sequence: TGCGCCAGCAGCCAAGAATGGACTAGCGGGAAGCAGTACTTC.

This chain connects TRBV7-8 to TRBJ2-7, with TRBD2 matching 11 bases. Germline V CDR1 and CDR2: SGHVS, FQNEAQ. This CDR3 comprises 15 residues. Losses at the gene ends were 5 bases for V and 2 bases for J; bases not matched to a gene: 5. The CDR3: CASSPTSGATYEQYF. As DNA, the CDR3 is TGTGCCAGCAGCCCGACTAGCGGGGCCACCTACGAGCAGTACTTC.

The gene calls are TRBV12-5 and TRBJ2-7; D not resolved. V dropped 7 bases and J dropped 7 bases, with 17 bases sitting between them. CDR1 LGHNT and CDR2 FRNRAP come from the germline V gene. This CDR3 region has 13 residues. The CDR3, as DNA: TGTGCTAGTGAGTTGGGCGAATATAATGAGCAGTACTTC. As protein: CASELGEYNEQYF.

This sequence joins TRBV6-6 and TRBJ2-7, with 9 nucleotides matching TRBD2. Germline trimming cut 6 bases from V and 3 bases from J; bases unmatched to any gene: 9. The CDR3 consists of 15 residues. CDR1 is MNHNY, CDR2 SVGAGI, per germline (reference sequence). The CDR3 bases are TGTGCCAGCAGCCTATTTAGCGGGGGTAACTACGAGCAGTACTTC. Translated, it gives CASSLFSGGNYEQYF.

The chain joins TRBV5-1 to TRBJ1-2; D unresolved. CDR1 is SGHRS, CDR2 YFSETQ, per germline. V was shortened by 0 bases and J by 6 bases, with 12 bases between the two germline ends. The CDR3 loop spans 14 amino acids. The CDR3 loop is CASSLAGQLNGYTF. CDR3 DNA sequence: TGCGCCAGCAGCTTGGCCGGGCAGTTGAATGGCTACACCTTC.

The chain carries TRBV7-8 and TRBJ2-1; the match to TRBD2 covers 10 bases. V lost 1 base and J lost 9; bases outside the gene matches: 3. CDR3 length: 14 amino acids. The V gene's germline CDR1 is SGHVS and CDR2 FQNEAQ. CDR3 region: CASSLGGTSVEQFF. CDR3 DNA: TGTGCCAGCAGCTTAGGCGGGACTAGCGTTGAGCAGTTCTTC.

Notes on this clone: It may be a read error: a sequence one base away is much more abundant. V is TRBV2 and J is TRBJ1-1; 7 bases line up with TRBD1. Germline CDR1 reads SNHLY; CDR2 reads FYNNEI. This CDR3 is 12 amino acids long. With 6 bases clipped from V and 12 bases from J, the junction kept 10 bases outside the gene matches. The CDR3 reads CASRVRQGVTFF. DNA for the CDR3: TGTGCCAGCAGAGTTCGACAGGGAGTAACTTTCTTT.

The rearrangement joins TRBV2 to TRBJ1-5, with D possibly being TRBD1 (6 bases). Trimming removed 6 bases from V and 4 bases from J, with 13 bases in between. This CDR3 is 14 amino acids long. Germline-derived CDR1 and CDR2 are SNHLY and FYNNEI. The CDR3, as DNA: TGTGCCAGCAGCGACCGGACAGAAAATCAGCCCCAGCATTTT. Translating it yields CASSDRTENQPQHF.

The chain employs TRBV19 and TRBJ1-5, with TRBD1 as a possible D gene (5 bases). Germline loops: CDR1 LNHDA, CDR2 SQIVND (reference sequence). The CDR3 sequence is 12 residues long. V gave up 5 bases and J gave up 6 bases, with 8 bases separating them. CDR3 nucleotide sequence: TGTGCCAGTAGTCCGGGGGTTCAGCCCCAGCATTTT. Protein: CASSPGVQPQHF.